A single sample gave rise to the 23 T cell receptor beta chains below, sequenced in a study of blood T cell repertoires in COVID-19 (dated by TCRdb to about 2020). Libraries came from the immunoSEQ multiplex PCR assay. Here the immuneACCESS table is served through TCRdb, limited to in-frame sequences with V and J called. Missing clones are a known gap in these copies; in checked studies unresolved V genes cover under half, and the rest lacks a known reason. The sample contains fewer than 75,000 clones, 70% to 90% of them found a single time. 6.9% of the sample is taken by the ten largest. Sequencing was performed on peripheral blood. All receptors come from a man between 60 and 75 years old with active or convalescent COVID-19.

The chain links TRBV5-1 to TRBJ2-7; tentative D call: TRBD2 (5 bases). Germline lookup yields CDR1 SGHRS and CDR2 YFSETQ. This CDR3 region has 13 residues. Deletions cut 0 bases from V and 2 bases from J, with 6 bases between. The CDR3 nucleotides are TGCGCCAGCAGCTTGGCGGGGACCTACGAGCAGTACTTC. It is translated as CASSLAGTYEQYF.

The CDR3 nucleotides read TGTGCCAGCCAAACGGAGCCTTGGGGAAACACCATATATTTT. Its translation is CASQTEPWGNTIYF. The V gene is TRBV6-5, the J gene TRBJ1-3; D not certain. From germline, CDR1 is MNHEY and CDR2 SVGAGI. V was cut by 8 bases and J by 4 bases, with 15 bases left in between. This CDR3 region has 14 residues.

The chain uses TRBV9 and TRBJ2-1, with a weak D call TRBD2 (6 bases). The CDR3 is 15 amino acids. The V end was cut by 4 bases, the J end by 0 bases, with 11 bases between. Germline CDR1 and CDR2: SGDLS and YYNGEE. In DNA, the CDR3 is TGTGCCAGCAGCCCCGGAGGGAGCTCCTACAATGAGCAGTTCTTC. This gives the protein CASSPGGSSYNEQFF.

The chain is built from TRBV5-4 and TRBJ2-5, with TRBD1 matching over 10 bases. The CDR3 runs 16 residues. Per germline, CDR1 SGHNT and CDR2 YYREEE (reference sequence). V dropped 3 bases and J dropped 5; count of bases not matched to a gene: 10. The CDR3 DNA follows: TGTGCCAGCAGCTGGCAGTGGGACAGGGGTTCGGAGACCCAGTACTTC. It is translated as CASSWQWDRGSETQYF.

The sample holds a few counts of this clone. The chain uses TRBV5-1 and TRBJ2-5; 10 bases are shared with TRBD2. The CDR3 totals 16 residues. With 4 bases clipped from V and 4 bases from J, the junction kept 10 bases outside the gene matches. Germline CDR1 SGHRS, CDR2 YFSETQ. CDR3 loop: CASSPGEASGGETQYF. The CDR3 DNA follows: TGCGCCAGCAGCCCCGGTGAGGCTAGCGGGGGAGAGACCCAGTACTTC.

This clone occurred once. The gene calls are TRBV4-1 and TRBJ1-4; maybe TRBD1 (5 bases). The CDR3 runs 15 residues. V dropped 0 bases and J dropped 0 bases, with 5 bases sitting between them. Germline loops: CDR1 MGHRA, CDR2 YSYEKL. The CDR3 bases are TGCGCCAGCAGCCAAGACAGGGCAACTAATGAAAAACTGTTTTTT. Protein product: CASSQDRATNEKLFF.

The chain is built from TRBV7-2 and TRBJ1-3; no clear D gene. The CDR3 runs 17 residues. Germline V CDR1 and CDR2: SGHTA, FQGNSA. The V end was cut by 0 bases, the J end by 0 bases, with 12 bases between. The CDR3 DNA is TGTGCCAGCAGCTTAGCTACCCTAACCAACTCTGGAAACACCATATATTTT. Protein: CASSLATLTNSGNTIYF.

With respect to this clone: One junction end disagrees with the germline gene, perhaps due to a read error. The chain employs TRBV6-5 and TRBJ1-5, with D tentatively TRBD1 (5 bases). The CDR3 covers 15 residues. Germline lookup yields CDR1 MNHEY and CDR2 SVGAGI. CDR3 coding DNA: TGTGCCGGCAGACGGGACTTGTATAGCAATCAGCCCCAGCATTTT. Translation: CAGRRDLYSNQPQHF.

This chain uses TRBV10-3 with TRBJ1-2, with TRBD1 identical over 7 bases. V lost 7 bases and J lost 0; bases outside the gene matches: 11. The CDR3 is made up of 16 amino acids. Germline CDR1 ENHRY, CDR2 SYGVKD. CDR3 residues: CAINDRALTSNYGYTF. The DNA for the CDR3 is TGTGCCATCAATGACAGGGCCCTCACCTCTAACTATGGCTACACCTTC.

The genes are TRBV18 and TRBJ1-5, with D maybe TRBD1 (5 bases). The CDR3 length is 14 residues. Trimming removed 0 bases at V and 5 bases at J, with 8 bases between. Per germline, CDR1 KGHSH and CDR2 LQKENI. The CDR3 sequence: CASSPPGGDQPQHF. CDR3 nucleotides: TGTGCCAGCTCACCACCGGGGGGGGATCAGCCCCAGCATTTT.

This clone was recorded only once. The CDR3 DNA follows: TGCGCCAGCAGCTTGGAACCAATCGGGTCGGCGAACACTGAAGCTTTCTTT. This sequence encodes CASSLEPIGSANTEAFF. V usage is TRBV5-1 and J usage is TRBJ1-1; no clear D gene. Germline CDR1 and CDR2: SGHRS and YFSETQ. V shed 0 bases and J shed 1 base, with 16 bases lying between them. This CDR3 is built from 17 residues.

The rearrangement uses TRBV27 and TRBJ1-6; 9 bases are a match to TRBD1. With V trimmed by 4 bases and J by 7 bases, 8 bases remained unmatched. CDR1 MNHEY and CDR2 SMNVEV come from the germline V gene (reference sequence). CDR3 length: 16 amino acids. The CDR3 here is CASSSTDRGSNSPLHF. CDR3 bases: TGTGCCAGCAGTTCGACAGACAGGGGGTCGAATTCACCCCTCCACTTT.

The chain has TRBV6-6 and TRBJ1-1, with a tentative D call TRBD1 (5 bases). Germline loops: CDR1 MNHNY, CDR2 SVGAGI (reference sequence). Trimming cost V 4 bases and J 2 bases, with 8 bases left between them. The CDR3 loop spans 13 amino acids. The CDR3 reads CASSFDSNTEAFF. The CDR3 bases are TGTGCCAGCAGTTTCGACAGCAACACTGAAGCTTTCTTT.

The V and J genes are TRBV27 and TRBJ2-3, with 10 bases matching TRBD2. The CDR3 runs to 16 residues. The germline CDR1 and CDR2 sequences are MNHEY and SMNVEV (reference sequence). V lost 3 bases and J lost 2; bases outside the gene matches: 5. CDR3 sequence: CASSLSLAGATDTQYF. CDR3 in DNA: TGTGCCAGCAGTTTGAGTCTAGCGGGGGCCACAGATACGCAGTATTTT.

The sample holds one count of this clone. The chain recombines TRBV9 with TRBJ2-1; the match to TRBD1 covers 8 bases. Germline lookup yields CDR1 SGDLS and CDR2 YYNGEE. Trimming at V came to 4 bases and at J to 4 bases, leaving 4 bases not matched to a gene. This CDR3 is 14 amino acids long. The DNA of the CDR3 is TGTGCCAGCAGCTTCAGGACAGGGTACAATGAGCAGTTCTTC. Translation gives CASSFRTGYNEQFF.

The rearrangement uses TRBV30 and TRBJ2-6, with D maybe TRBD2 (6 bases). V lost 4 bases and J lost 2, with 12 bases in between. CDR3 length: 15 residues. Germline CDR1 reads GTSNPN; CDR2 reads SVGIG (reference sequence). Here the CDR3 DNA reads TGTGCCTGGATGCCGGGCGGGGCTGGGGCCAACGTCCTGACTTTC. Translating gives CAWMPGGAGANVLTF.

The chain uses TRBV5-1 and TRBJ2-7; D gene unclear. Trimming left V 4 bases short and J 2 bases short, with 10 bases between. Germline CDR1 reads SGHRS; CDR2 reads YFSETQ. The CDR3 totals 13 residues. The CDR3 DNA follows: TGCGCCAGCAGCCTAACTGATACCTACGAGCAGTACTTC. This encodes CASSLTDTYEQYF.

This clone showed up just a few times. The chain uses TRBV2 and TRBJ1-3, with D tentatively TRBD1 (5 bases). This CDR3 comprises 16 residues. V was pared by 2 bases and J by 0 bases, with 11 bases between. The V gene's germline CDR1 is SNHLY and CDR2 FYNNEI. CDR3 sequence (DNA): TGTGCCAGCAGTGAAACGGGGGGGAGCTCTGGAAACACCATATATTTT. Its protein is CASSETGGSSGNTIYF.

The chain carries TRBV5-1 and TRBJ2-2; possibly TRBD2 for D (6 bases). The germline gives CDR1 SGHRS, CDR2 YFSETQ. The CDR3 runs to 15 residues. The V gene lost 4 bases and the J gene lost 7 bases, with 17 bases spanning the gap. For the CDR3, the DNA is TGCGCCAGCAGCCGGGACCGGGGACTGGGCGGGGAGCTGTTTTTT. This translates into CASSRDRGLGGELFF.

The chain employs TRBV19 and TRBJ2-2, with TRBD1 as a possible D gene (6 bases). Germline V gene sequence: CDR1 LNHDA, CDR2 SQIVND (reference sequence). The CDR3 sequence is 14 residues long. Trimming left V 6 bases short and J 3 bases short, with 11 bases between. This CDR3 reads CASRATGYTGELFF. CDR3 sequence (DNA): TGTGCCAGTAGGGCCACAGGGTACACCGGGGAGCTGTTTTTT.

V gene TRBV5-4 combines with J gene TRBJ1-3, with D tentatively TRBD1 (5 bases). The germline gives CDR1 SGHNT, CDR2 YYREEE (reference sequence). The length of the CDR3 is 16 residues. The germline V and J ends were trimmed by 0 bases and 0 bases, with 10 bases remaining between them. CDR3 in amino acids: CASSLEGQYSGNTIYF. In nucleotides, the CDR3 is TGTGCCAGCAGCTTGGAGGGGCAGTACTCTGGAAACACCATATATTTT.

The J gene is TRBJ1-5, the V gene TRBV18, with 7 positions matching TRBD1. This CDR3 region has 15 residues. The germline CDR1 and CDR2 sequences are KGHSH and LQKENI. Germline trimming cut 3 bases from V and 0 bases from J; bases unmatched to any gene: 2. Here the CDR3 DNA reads TGTGCCAGCTCACCGGGACAGCATAGCAATCAGCCCCAGCATTTT. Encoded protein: CASSPGQHSNQPQHF.

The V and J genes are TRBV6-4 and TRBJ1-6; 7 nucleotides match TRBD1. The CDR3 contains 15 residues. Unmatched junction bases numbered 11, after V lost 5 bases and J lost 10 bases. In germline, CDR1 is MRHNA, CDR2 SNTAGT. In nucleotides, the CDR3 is TGTGCCAGCAGTATGCAGGGGGATACGAGGTCACCCCTCCACTTT. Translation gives CASSMQGDTRSPLHF.